This TCR beta chain was captured in a study of metastatic and nonmetastatic thyroid tumors (TCRdb year 2020). Notes on the research overall: Repertoires from peripheral blood and from tumor or nodule tissue samples of malignant and benign thyroid patients were compared. Findings and caveats that apply to the study as a whole: In both blood and tumor samples, malignant tumors were reported to have significantly higher TCR beta diversity than benign nodules.

To note about this clone: The target of this receptor is not known. No qualities accompany the bases; no much larger clone lies one base away.

Libraries were made using PCR. Sequencing relied on an Illumina HiSeq 4000. High-throughput sequencing was used to profile the CDR3 region of the TCR beta-chain in every patient. Regarding the original processing steps: A classifier to discriminate distant-metastatic papillary thyroid cancer patients was built from CDR3 differences across clinicopathological groups. To measure repertoire diversity the researchers used the Shannon index, while the Morisita-Horn index served to gauge how similar the tumor and blood repertoires were. In TCRdb, the public reads were trimmed at Q25 with fastp and aligned with MiXCR, with productive beta chains retained. TCRdb, not the authors, supplied the V and J calls. For this sample there are just under 4,000 clones; around 21% appear just once. 7% to 9.5% of the sample is in the top ten clones. The germline V gene supplies CDR1 SGHVS and CDR2 FQNEAQ. The germline ends are 15 bases apart after V is trimmed by 9 bases and J by 6 bases. The CDR3, from cysteine to phenylalanine, totals 12 residues. The kept DNA is CDR3 alone, 36 bases in frame from the first base.

Before undergoing thyroid surgery, none of the patients had been given any kind of treatment. Patient clinical samples collected from about 2012 to 2018 were retrospectively analysed using T-cell receptor beta sequencing. The TCR sequence derives from a female donor with papillary thyroid cancer or a benign thyroid nodule (not recorded which). Some clones in this sample may be carry-over from other donors' samples. Sample: tumor tissue. The rearranged chain carries TRBV7-8 and TRBJ2-7; TRBD1 is a weak D gene call, 5 bases matching. CDR3 loop: CASRVRGGEQYF. The nucleotide sequence is given as TGTGCCAGTAGGGTTAGGGGCGGCGAGCAGTACTTC.